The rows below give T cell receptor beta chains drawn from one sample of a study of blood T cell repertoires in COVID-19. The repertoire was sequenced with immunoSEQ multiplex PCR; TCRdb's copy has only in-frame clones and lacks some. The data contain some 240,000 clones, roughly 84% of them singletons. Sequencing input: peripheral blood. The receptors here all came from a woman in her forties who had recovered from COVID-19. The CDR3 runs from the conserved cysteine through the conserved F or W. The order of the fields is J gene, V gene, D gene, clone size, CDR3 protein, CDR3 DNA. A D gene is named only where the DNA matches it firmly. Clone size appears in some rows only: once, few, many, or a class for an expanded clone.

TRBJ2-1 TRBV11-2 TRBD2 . CASSIQAGGYNEQFF TGTGCCAGCAGTATCCAAGCGGGGGGATACAATGAGCAGTTCTTC
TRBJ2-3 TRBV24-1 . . CATSDRGFTDTQYF TGTGCCACCAGTGACCGGGGTTTCACAGATACGCAGTATTTT
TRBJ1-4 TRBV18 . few CASSPRGSDEKLFF TGTGCCAGCTCACCCAGGGGCTCCGATGAAAAACTGTTTTTT
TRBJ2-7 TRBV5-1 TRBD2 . CASSVLSLAGENEQYF TGCGCCAGCAGCGTATTGTCACTAGCGGGGGAAAACGAGCAGTACTTC
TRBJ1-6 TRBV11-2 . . CASSLGHGSPLHF TGTGCCAGCAGCTTAGGGCACGGGTCACCCCTCCACTTT
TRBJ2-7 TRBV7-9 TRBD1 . CASSLGTARDEQYF TGTGCCAGCAGCTTGGGGACAGCCCGGGACGAGCAGTACTTC
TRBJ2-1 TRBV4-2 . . CASSQGGAGYNEQFF TGTGCCAGCAGCCAAGGCGGGGCGGGTTACAATGAGCAGTTCTTC
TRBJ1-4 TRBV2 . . CASSEGTVQAWVTNEKLFF TGTGCCAGCAGTGAAGGGACAGTCCAAGCCTGGGTTACTAATGAAAAACTGTTTTTT
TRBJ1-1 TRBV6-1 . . CASREGSMNTEAFF TGTGCCAGCAGGGAAGGTTCCATGAACACTGAAGCTTTCTTT
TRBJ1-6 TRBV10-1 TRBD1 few CASSETGNNSPLHF TGCGCCAGCAGCGAGACAGGGAATAATTCACCCCTCCACTTT
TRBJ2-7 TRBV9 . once CASSVGDSIRAGEQYF TGTGCCAGCAGCGTAGGGGACTCAATTCGGGCTGGCGAGCAGTACTTC
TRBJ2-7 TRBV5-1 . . CASSLLGGVSYEQYF TGCGCCAGCAGCTTGTTGGGGGGAGTCTCCTACGAGCAGTACTTC
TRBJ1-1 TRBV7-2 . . CASSPNRENTEAFF TGTGCCAGCAGCCCTAACAGGGAGAACACTGAAGCTTTCTTT
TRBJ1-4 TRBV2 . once CASKGRRNNEKLFF TGTGCCAGCAAGGGGCGGCGGAATAATGAAAAACTGTTTTTT
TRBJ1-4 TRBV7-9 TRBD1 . CASSLGTGNEKLFF TGTGCCAGCAGCCTGGGGACAGGGAACGAAAAACTGTTTTTT
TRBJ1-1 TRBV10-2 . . CASSEGRNTEAFF TGCGCCAGCAGTGAGGGGCGGAACACTGAAGCTTTCTTT
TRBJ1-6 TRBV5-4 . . CASSLAQGNNSPLHF TGTGCCAGCAGCTTGGCCCAGGGGAATAATTCACCCCTCCACTTT
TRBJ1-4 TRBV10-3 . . CAISLGQSNEKLFF TGTGCCATCAGCCTTGGACAGAGTAATGAAAAACTGTTTTTT
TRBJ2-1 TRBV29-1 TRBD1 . CSVGDSLYEQFF TGCAGCGTTGGGGACAGCCTCTATGAGCAGTTCTTC
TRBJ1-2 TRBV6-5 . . CASSRGAANYGYTF TGTGCCAGCAGCCGGGGGGCAGCTAACTATGGCTACACCTTC
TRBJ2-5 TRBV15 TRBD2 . CATSREGGTGETQYF TGTGCCACCAGCAGAGAGGGAGGGACCGGCGAGACCCAGTACTTC
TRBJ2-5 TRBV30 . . CAWSVALSQETQYF TGTGCCTGGAGTGTAGCTCTGTCCCAAGAGACCCAGTACTTC
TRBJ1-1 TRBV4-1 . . CASSQVRNTEAFF TGCGCCAGCAGCCAAGTGCGGAACACTGAAGCTTTCTTT
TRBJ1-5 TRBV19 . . CASNRWGQPQHF TGTGCCAGTAACAGGTGGGGACAGCCCCAGCATTTT
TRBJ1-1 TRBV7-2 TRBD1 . CASSFGQGTAEAFF TGTGCCAGCAGCTTCGGACAGGGGACAGCAGAAGCTTTCTTT
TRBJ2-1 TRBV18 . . CASSPSSGSREQFF TGTGCCAGCTCACCGTCATCCGGGTCACGAGAGCAGTTCTTC
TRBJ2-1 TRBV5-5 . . CASSTTGNYNEQFF TGTGCCAGCAGTACGACGGGGAACTACAATGAGCAGTTCTTC
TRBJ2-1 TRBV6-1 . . CASSELVGQREQFF TGTGCCAGCAGTGAATTAGTTGGACAGCGTGAGCAGTTCTTC
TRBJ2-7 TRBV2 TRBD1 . CASRVDQGAPYEQYF TGTGCCAGCAGGGTAGATCAGGGGGCCCCCTACGAGCAGTACTTC
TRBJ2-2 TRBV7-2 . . CASSLVPAGTTGELFF TGTGCCAGCAGCCTAGTCCCAGCGGGTACGACCGGGGAGCTGTTTTTT
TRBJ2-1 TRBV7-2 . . CASSLGRGTRENEQFF TGTGCCAGCAGCTTAGGGAGGGGTACCAGAGAAAATGAGCAGTTCTTC
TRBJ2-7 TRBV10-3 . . CAISESGGRLYEQYF TGTGCCATCAGTGAGTCGGGGGGACGACTCTACGAGCAGTACTTC
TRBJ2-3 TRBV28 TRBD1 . CASSYPSGQGNTQYF TGTGCCAGCAGTTACCCGTCGGGACAGGGGAATACGCAGTATTTT